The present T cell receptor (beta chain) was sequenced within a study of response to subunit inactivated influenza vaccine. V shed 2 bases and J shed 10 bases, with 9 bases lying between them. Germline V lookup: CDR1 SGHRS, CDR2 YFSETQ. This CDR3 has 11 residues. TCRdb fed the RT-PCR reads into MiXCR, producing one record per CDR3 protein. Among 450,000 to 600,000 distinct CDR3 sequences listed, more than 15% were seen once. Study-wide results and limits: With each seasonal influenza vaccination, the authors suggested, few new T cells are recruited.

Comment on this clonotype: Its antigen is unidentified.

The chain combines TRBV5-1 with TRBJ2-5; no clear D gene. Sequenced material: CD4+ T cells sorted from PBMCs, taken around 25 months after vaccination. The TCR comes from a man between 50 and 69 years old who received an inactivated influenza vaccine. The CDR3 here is CASSFLAGQYF. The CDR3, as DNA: TGCGCCAGCAGCTTTTTGGCAGGCCAGTACTTC. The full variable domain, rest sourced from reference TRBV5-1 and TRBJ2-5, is KAGVTQTPRYLIKTRGQQVTLSCSPISGHRSVSWYQQTPGQGLQFLFEYFSETQRNKGNFPGRFSGRQFSNSRSEMNVSTLELGDSALYLCASSFLAGQYFGPGTRLLVL.